This TCR beta chain was found in a study of T cell repertoires in cytomegalovirus infection. About the research overall: Shared public TCR beta signatures pointed to both CMV infection and a matching HLA type.

Findings and caveats of the study: Pooled public TCR beta family frequency picked out CMV carriers with the relevant HLA. Clonotypes of TCR beta that were HLA-C-restricted and CMV-specific dominated the ex vivo response.

Comment on this clonotype: The target antigen is unknown.

One entry per CDR3 protein, called by TCRdb with MiXCR from the reads. The repertoire holds 150,000 or so distinct CDR3 sequences, around 20% seen once, with roughly 9.8% in the top ten. The length of the CDR3 is 16 residues. V was pared by 0 bases and J by 3 bases, with 13 bases between. Germline V gene sequence: CDR1 LGHNA, CDR2 YSLEER. This sequence joins TRBV4-3 and TRBJ2-3, with D perhaps TRBD1 (5 bases). The TCR originated in a human donor in good health (CMV status not recorded). Some clones in this sample may be carry-over from other donors' samples. Specimen: PBMCs. CDR3: CASSQDRGAGTDTQYF. The CDR3 DNA follows: TGCGCCAGCAGCCAAGATAGGGGTGCAGGTACAGATACGCAGTATTTT.